This T cell receptor (beta chain) was captured by sequencing in a study of HIV-infected patients and healthy controls. Study conclusions and caveats: In healthy controls, MAIT alpha CDR3s were common; in HIV+ repertoires, severely depleted. Healthy control repertoires had roughly threefold more distinct CDR3s than untreated HIV+ repertoires, and higher Shannon diversity.

cDNA was made from roughly 500 ng RNA using alpha and beta constant primers. Each of the alpha and beta chains got its own library through chain-specific third strand synthesis with indices. TCRdb ran MiXCR on the 5' RACE reads and lists one entry per CDR3 protein. The data show roughly 13,000 distinct CDR3 sequences, roughly an eighth seen once. Follow-up blood was drawn about 14 weeks, roughly three months, after antiretroviral therapy began. Whole blood was used without fractionation, so all unsorted peripheral T cells were included. This clonotype came up many times. Its antigen is undetermined. This receptor was taken from an adult with HIV infection. The donor label of this sample is uncertain. The material was blood, obtained during antiretroviral therapy.

CDR3 coding DNA: TGCAGTGCTAGAGATCCGGGGGCTAGCGGGAGTAATACGCAGTATTTT. Its protein is CSARDPGASGSNTQYF. The chain recombines TRBV20-1 with TRBJ2-3; 10 bases map to TRBD2. The CDR3 covers 16 residues. The V and J ends lost 0 bases and 7 bases, in that order; junction bases with no gene match: 10. Germline values: CDR1 DFQATT, CDR2 SNEGSKA (reference sequence).